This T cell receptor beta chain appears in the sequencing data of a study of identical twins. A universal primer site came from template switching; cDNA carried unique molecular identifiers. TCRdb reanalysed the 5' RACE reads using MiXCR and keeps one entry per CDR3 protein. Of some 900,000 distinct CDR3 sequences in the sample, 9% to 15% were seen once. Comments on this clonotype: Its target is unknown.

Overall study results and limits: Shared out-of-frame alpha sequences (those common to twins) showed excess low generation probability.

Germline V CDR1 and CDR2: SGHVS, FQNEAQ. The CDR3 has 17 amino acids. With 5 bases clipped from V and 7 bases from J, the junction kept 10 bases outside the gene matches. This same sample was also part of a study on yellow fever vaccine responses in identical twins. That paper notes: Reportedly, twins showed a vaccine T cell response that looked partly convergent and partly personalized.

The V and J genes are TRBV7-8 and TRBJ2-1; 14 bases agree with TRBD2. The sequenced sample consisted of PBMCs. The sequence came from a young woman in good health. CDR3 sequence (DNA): TGTGCCAGCAGCCCAAGGGGGACTAGCGGGAGTCGTAATGAGCAGTTCTTC. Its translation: CASSPRGTSGSRNEQFF.